The 22 T cell receptor beta chains presented below share a single source sample, sequenced in a study of cytomegalovirus exposure and HLA in healthy donors. The PCR used 60 Vbeta and 13 Jbeta primers. Sequencing was performed with immunoSEQ multiplex PCR; in TCRdb, only in-frame clones are kept and a portion is missing. The sample lists around 200,000 clones, 83% seen once, with 1.6% in the top ten. The specimen was PBMCs. The source is a man aged 50-60 years in good health and CMV-seronegative.

The chain carries TRBV28 and TRBJ2-7; maybe TRBD1 (6 bases). Trimming left V 2 bases short and J 1 base short, with 12 bases between. Germline CDR1 MDHEN, CDR2 SYDVKM. The CDR3 has 15 residues. The CDR3 coding sequence is TGTGCCAGCAGTTTAACAGGGCCGGGGTCCTACGAGCAGTACTTC. This gives the protein CASSLTGPGSYEQYF.

The genes are TRBV4-2 and TRBJ2-3, with 15 bases lining up with TRBD2. Germline-derived CDR1 and CDR2 are LGHNA and YNFKEQ. V lost 1 base and J lost 5; bases outside the gene matches: 4. The CDR3 length is 17 residues. CDR3 loop: CASSQGTSGGAEDTQYF. CDR3 sequence (DNA): TGTGCCAGCAGCCAAGGGACTAGCGGGGGGGCCGAAGATACGCAGTATTTT.

The chain is built from TRBV9 and TRBJ2-1; maybe TRBD1 (5 bases). The CDR3 runs to 14 residues. Between the trimmed V and J ends, which lost 0 bases and 7 bases, there was a span of 11 bases. Germline values: CDR1 SGDLS, CDR2 YYNGEE. Here the CDR3 reads CASSVVQAGNEQFF. In DNA, the CDR3 is TGTGCCAGCAGCGTAGTACAGGCAGGGAATGAGCAGTTCTTC.

This chain joins TRBV2 and TRBJ2-7; TRBD1 matches 7 bases. The CDR3 has 16 amino acids. The germline V gene encodes CDR1 SNHLY and CDR2 FYNNEI. The junction had 15 bases not matched to a gene; V was cut back by 5 bases and J by 5 bases. DNA for the CDR3: TGTGCCAGCAGTCCTAGGACAGGCGGTTTTGGCAACGAGCAGTACTTC. It is translated as CASSPRTGGFGNEQYF.

The chain employs TRBV19 and TRBJ2-7, with D possibly being TRBD2 (5 bases). The germline V and J ends were trimmed by 0 bases and 2 bases, with 8 bases remaining between them. The germline V gene encodes CDR1 LNHDA and CDR2 SQIVND (reference sequence). The CDR3 consists of 14 residues. In DNA, the CDR3 is TGTGCCAGTAGTATAGAGGCCGGGACCTACGAGCAGTACTTC. Translation gives CASSIEAGTYEQYF.

The chain uses TRBV7-9 and TRBJ2-5; D is undetermined. The CDR3 extends over 12 amino acids. V lost 6 bases and J 4 bases, leaving 9 bases between the germline ends. CDR1 and CDR2 (germline): SEHNR, FQNEAQ (reference sequence). For the CDR3, the DNA is TGTGCCAGCAGGTGGTCCGGAGAGACCCAGTACTTC. This codes for CASRWSGETQYF.

The CDR3 protein is CASSHGQANYGYTF. In nucleotides, the CDR3 is TGCGCCAGCAGCCATGGACAAGCTAACTATGGCTACACCTTC. This rearrangement joins TRBV4-1 to TRBJ1-2; D perhaps matches TRBD1 (5 bases). The CDR3 totals 14 residues. Germline values: CDR1 MGHRA, CDR2 YSYEKL. The V end was cut by 3 bases, the J end by 0 bases, with 8 bases between.

The chain links TRBV7-2 to TRBJ2-5; D is uncertain. The CDR3 length is 12 residues. With 6 bases removed from V and 5 bases from J, the gap between germline ends came to 10 bases. The germline CDR1 and CDR2 sequences are SGHTA and FQGNSA. DNA of the CDR3: TGTGCCAGCAGTCTAGTAATGGAGACCCAGTACTTC. It specifies CASSLVMETQYF. The variable domain in full, completed from reference TRBV7-2 and TRBJ2-5, reads GAGVSQSPSNKVTEKGKDVELRCDPISGHTALYWYRQSLGQGLEFLIYFQGNSAPDKSGLPSDRFSAERTGGSVSTLTIQRTQQEDSAVYLCASSLVMETQYFGPGTRLLVL.

This chain joins TRBV7-9 and TRBJ2-3; TRBD2 agrees at 9 bases. This CDR3 spans 16 amino acids. Germline V gene data show CDR1 as SEHNR and CDR2 as FQNEAQ (reference sequence). V gave up 0 bases and J gave up 0 bases; unmatched junction bases: 1. The chain's CDR3 is CASSLARGGSTDTQYF. CDR3 DNA sequence: TGTGCCAGCAGCTTAGCGCGGGGGGGAAGCACAGATACGCAGTATTTT.

The rearrangement joins TRBV5-1 to TRBJ2-1; D gene unclear. CDR3 length: 13 amino acids. V was shortened by 3 bases and J by 6 bases, with 10 bases between the two germline ends. From germline, CDR1 is SGHRS and CDR2 YFSETQ. The CDR3 DNA follows: TGCGCCAGCAGCTCGCTCCCGGGCAATGAGCAGTTCTTC. Its translation: CASSSLPGNEQFF.

The rearrangement links TRBV6-1 to TRBJ1-5; no reliable D call. This CDR3 is 13 amino acids long. V was clipped by 5 bases and J by 3 bases, with 8 bases between them. Germline CDR1 and CDR2: MNHNS and SASEGT. CDR3: CASSPTFNQPQHF. The CDR3 DNA follows: TGTGCCAGCAGTCCTACCTTCAATCAGCCCCAGCATTTT.

The CDR3 spells CASSTLRTASTDTQYF. As DNA, the CDR3 is TGTGCCAGTAGTACTCTTCGGACAGCTAGCACAGATACGCAGTATTTT. The chain carries TRBV19 and TRBJ2-3, with D possibly TRBD1 on 6 matching bases. Trimming shortened V by 4 bases and J by 0 bases, and 14 bases separated the two germline ends. This CDR3 region has 16 residues. Looked up from germline, CDR1 is LNHDA and CDR2 is SQIVND (reference sequence).

The chain joins TRBV19 to TRBJ1-5; the D gene is possibly TRBD1 (5 bases). The CDR3 consists of 17 residues. The V gene's germline CDR1 is LNHDA and CDR2 SQIVND (reference sequence). The V and J ends lost 3 bases and 0 bases respectively, with 15 bases between them. CDR3 nucleotide sequence: TGTGCCAGTAGTATCGGTTCGGCAGGGCATAGCAATCAGCCCCAGCATTTT. This translates into CASSIGSAGHSNQPQHF.

J is TRBJ1-5 and V is TRBV7-9; 10 bases are a match to TRBD1. This CDR3 region has 14 residues. Germline trimming cut 5 bases from V and 6 bases from J; bases unmatched to any gene: 4. CDR1 and CDR2 (germline): SEHNR, FQNEAQ (reference sequence). The CDR3 loop is CASSQGQGFQPQHF. Here the CDR3 DNA reads TGTGCCAGCAGCCAGGGACAGGGGTTTCAGCCCCAGCATTTT.

The chain links TRBV28 to TRBJ2-7; 9 bases are shared with TRBD1. Germline V gene lookup returns CDR1 MDHEN and CDR2 SYDVKM. The CDR3 sequence is 15 residues long. Losses at the gene ends were 5 bases for V and 7 bases for J; bases not matched to a gene: 12. The CDR3 reads CASSPPGTGNQEQYF. CDR3 nucleotides: TGTGCCAGCAGTCCCCCCGGGACAGGGAATCAAGAGCAGTACTTC.

This clone was observed once. The V call is TRBV5-4, the J call TRBJ2-1, with a possible D match to TRBD1 (6 bases). Germline V gene data show CDR1 as SGHNT and CDR2 as YYREEE (reference sequence). With 2 bases removed from V and 1 base from J, the gap between germline ends came to 10 bases. This CDR3 spans 15 amino acids. CDR3: CASSFGQGSYNEQFF. Written as DNA, the CDR3 is TGTGCCAGCAGCTTCGGGCAGGGGTCCTACAATGAGCAGTTCTTC.

This rearrangement joins TRBV7-9 to TRBJ2-7; the match to TRBD1 covers 10 bases. J gave up 2 bases and V 3 bases, and 10 bases lay outside the gene matches. This CDR3 has 17 residues. The germline gives CDR1 SEHNR, CDR2 FQNEAQ (reference sequence). The CDR3 here is CASSFLAGTGDTYEQYF. The CDR3 nucleotides are TGTGCCAGCAGCTTTCTTGCCGGGACAGGGGATACCTACGAGCAGTACTTC.

The sample holds one count of this clone. This CDR3 reads CASSFRTSGPYEQYF. The CDR3 region has the DNA TGTGCCAGCAGCTTCCGGACTAGCGGTCCCTACGAGCAGTACTTC. This chain connects TRBV5-6 to TRBJ2-7; the match to TRBD2 covers 10 bases. The CDR3 loop spans 15 amino acids. Germline V CDR1 and CDR2: SGHDT, YYEEEE. V gave up 2 bases and J gave up 2 bases; unmatched junction bases: 4.

J is TRBJ2-7 and V is TRBV18; D may be TRBD2 (6 bases). The V gene's germline CDR1 is KGHSH and CDR2 LQKENI. CDR3 size: 15 residues. Trimming shortened V by 6 bases and J by 7 bases, and 22 bases separated the two germline ends. The CDR3 nucleotides are TGTGCCAGCTCCCCCTCGCAGGGCCAACGGGGGGAGCAGTACTTC. The encoded protein is CASSPSQGQRGEQYF.

The V gene is TRBV7-9, the J gene TRBJ2-7; TRBD2 matches 8 bases. The V gene end was trimmed by 4 bases and the J gene end by 0 bases; junction bases not matched to a gene: 2. The CDR3 is 14 residues long. Germline V gene data show CDR1 as SEHNR and CDR2 as FQNEAQ (reference sequence). The CDR3, as DNA: TGTGCCAGCAGCTGGAGCGGGAGCTCCTACGAGCAGTACTTC. Translation gives CASSWSGSSYEQYF.

Remarks on this clone: This same CDR3 is encoded by further DNA sequences in the sample. The chain is built from TRBV5-1 and TRBJ2-2; no firm D call. V gave up 6 bases and J gave up 0 bases, with 15 bases separating them. The germline CDR1 and CDR2 sequences are SGHRS and YFSETQ. The CDR3 has 16 amino acids. The CDR3 nucleotides are TGCGCCAGCACCCTGACGTCGGGTACGAACACCGGGGAGCTGTTTTTT. Protein: CASTLTSGTNTGELFF.

This chain joins TRBV19 and TRBJ1-5, with D perhaps matching TRBD1 (6 bases). Germline-derived CDR1 and CDR2 are LNHDA and SQIVND (reference sequence). V was clipped by 5 bases and J by 4 bases, with 15 bases between them. The CDR3 has 15 amino acids. The CDR3 coding sequence is TGTGCCAGTAGTGGGGCAGACAGGAGAAATCAGCCCCAGCATTTT. Amino acids: CASSGADRRNQPQHF.